The 7 T cell receptor beta chains below were found in one sample sequenced in a study of cytomegalovirus exposure and HLA in healthy donors. The PCR ran on 60 Vbeta and 13 Jbeta primers. Here immunoSEQ multiplex PCR was the method, and the copy in TCRdb shows in-frame clones only, minus some. The sample has some 67,000 clones; the top ten hold 1.5% to 2%. The sequenced sample consisted of PBMCs. The origin of the receptors is a woman aged 30 to 39 in good health and CMV-seronegative.

The V call is TRBV29-1, the J call TRBJ2-1; TRBD2 matches at 10 bases. The CDR3 loop spans 13 amino acids. The germline CDR1 and CDR2 sequences are SQVTM and ANQGSEA. Trimming took 2 bases from V and 5 from J; bases not matched to a gene: 0. CDR3 bases: TGCAGCGTTGAACTAGCGGGGGACAATGAGCAGTTCTTC. Translated: CSVELAGDNEQFF.

The chain joins TRBV28 to TRBJ2-2; 7 nucleotides align to TRBD2. CDR1 is MDHEN, CDR2 SYDVKM, per germline. This CDR3 is built from 14 residues. J was trimmed by 4 bases and V by 5 bases; bases with no gene match: 4. The CDR3 coding sequence is TGTGCCAGCAGTACCACTAGCGCCACCGGGGAGCTGTTTTTT. Translation: CASSTTSATGELFF. The whole variable domain, filled in from reference TRBV28 and TRBJ2-2, reads DVKVTQSSRYLVKRTGEKVFLECVQDMDHENMFWYRQDPGLGLRLIYFSYDVKMKEKGDIPEGYSVSREKKERFSLILESASTNQTSMYLCASSTTSATGELFFGEGSRLTVL.

The rearrangement joins TRBV6-6 to TRBJ2-5, with 11 bases lining up with TRBD2. V was pared by 10 bases and J by 3 bases, with 7 bases of the junction left unmatched. The CDR3 is 14 residues long. In germline, CDR1 is MNHNY, CDR2 SVGAGI (reference sequence). The CDR3 sequence is CAIFRGLAEETQYF. The CDR3 nucleotides read TGTGCCATCTTTAGGGGACTAGCGGAAGAGACCCAGTACTTC.

The V and J genes are TRBV19 and TRBJ2-7; D unclear. This CDR3 has 13 residues. CDR1 is LNHDA and CDR2 is SQIVND in the germline V gene (reference sequence). The germline V and J ends were trimmed by 0 bases and 4 bases, with 7 bases remaining between them. The CDR3 nucleotides are TGTGCCAGTAGTATAGATAGCCAGTACGAGCAGTACTTC. Translation gives CASSIDSQYEQYF.

The rearrangement links TRBV6-1 to TRBJ1-5; 7 nucleotides match TRBD1. With 5 bases clipped from V and 5 bases from J, the junction kept 3 bases outside the gene matches. Germline CDR1 MNHNS, CDR2 SASEGT. This CDR3 contains 13 residues. CDR3 residues: CASSPGTDQPQHF. As DNA, the CDR3 is TGTGCCAGCAGTCCCGGGACAGATCAGCCCCAGCATTTT.

V is TRBV11-1 and J is TRBJ1-4; D possibly corresponds to TRBD1 (5 bases). The V and J ends lost 3 bases and 3 bases respectively, with 17 bases between them. This CDR3 is built from 17 residues. From germline, CDR1 is SGHAT and CDR2 FQDESV (reference sequence). The CDR3 loop reads CASSFFINRSANEKLFF. DNA for the CDR3: TGTGCCAGCAGCTTTTTTATCAACAGGTCTGCTAATGAAAAACTGTTTTTT.

The chain recombines TRBV7-3 with TRBJ2-3, with D perhaps TRBD1 (6 bases). The CDR3 spans 13 residues. The germline gives CDR1 SGHTA, CDR2 FQGTGA. V was shortened by 1 base and J by 4 bases, with 6 bases between the two germline ends. The CDR3 DNA reads as TGTGCCAGCAGCTTAAGGACAGCAGATACGCAGTATTTT. This translates into CASSLRTADTQYF.